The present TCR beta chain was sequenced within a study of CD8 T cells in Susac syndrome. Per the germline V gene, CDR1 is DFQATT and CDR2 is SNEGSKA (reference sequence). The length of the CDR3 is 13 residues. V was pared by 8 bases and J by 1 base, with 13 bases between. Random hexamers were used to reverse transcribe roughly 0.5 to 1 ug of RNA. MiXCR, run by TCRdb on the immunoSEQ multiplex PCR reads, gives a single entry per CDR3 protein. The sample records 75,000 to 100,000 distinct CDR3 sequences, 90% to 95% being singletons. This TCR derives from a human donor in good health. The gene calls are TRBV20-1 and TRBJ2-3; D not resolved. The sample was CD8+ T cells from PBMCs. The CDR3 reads CSPGNAGTDTQYF. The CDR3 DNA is TGCAGTCCCGGAAATGCGGGCACAGATACGCAGTATTTT.